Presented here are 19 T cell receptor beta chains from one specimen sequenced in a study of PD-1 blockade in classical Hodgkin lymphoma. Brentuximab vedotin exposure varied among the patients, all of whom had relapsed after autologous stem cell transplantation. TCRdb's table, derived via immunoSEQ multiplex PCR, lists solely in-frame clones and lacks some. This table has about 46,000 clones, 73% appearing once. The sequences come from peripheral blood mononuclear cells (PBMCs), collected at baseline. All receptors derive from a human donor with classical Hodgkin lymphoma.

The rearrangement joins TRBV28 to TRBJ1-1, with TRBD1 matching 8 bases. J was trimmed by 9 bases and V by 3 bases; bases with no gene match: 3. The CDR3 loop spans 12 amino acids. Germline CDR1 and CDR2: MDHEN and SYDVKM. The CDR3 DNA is TGTGCCAGCAGTTTGCAGGGGGCTAAAGCTTTCTTT. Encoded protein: CASSLQGAKAFF.

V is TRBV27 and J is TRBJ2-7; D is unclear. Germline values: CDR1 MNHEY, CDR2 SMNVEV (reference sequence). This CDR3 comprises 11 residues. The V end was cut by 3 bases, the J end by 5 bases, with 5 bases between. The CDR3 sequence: CASSFNNEQYF. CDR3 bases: TGTGCCAGCAGTTTCAATAACGAGCAGTACTTC.

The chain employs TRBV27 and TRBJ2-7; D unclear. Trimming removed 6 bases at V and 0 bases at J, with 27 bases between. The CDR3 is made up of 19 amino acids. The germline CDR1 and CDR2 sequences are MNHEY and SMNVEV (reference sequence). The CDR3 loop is CASSLPRPPGACFSYEQYF. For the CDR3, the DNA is TGTGCCAGCAGCTTACCGCGCCCCCCCGGCGCGTGCTTCTCCTACGAGCAGTACTTC.

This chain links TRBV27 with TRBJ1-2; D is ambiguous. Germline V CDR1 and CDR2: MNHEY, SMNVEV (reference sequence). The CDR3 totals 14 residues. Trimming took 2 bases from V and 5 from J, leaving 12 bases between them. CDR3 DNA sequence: TGTGCCAGCAGTTTACTAGGAGGTGAATATGGCTACACCTTC. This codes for CASSLLGGEYGYTF.

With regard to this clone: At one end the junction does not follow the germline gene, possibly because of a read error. The CDR3 sequence is CSVEVTGEGEQYF. The DNA of the CDR3 is TGCAGCGTCGAAGTGACAGGGGAGGGCGAGCAGTACTTC. The chain links TRBV29-1 to TRBJ2-7, with a weak D call TRBD1 (8 bases). The CDR3 loop spans 13 amino acids. Germline CDR1 reads SQVTM; CDR2 reads ANQGSEA.

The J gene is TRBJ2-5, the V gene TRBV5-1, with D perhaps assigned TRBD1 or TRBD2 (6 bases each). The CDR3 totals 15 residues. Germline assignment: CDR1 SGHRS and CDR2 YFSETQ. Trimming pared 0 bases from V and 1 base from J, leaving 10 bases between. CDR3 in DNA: TGCGCCAGCAGCTTGGCACCGGGGGCCCAAGAGACCCAGTACTTC. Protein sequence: CASSLAPGAQETQYF.

This CDR3 reads CASSSRGPTQETQYF. The CDR3, as DNA: TGTGCCAGCAGTTCTCGGGGCCCTACACAAGAGACCCAGTACTTC. The V and J genes are TRBV11-2 and TRBJ2-5; possibly TRBD1 or TRBD2 for D (5 bases each). Trimming pared 6 bases from V and 2 bases from J, leaving 16 bases between. This CDR3 contains 15 residues. The germline V gene encodes CDR1 SGHAT and CDR2 FQNNGV.

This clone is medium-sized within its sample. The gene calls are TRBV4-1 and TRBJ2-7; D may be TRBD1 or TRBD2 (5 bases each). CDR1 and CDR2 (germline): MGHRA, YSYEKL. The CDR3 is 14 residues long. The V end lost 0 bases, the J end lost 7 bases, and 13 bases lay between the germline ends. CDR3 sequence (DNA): TGCGCCAGCAGCCAAGATTCGGACACGGGGGAGCAGTACTTC. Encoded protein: CASSQDSDTGEQYF.

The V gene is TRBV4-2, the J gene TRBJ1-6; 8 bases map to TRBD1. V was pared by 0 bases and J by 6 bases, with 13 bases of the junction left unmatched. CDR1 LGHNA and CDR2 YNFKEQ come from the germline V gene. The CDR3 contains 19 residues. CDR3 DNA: TGTGCCAGCAGCCAAGATCAAAGATCGTTGGACAGGGCTAATTCACCCCTCCACTTT. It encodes CASSQDQRSLDRANSPLHF.

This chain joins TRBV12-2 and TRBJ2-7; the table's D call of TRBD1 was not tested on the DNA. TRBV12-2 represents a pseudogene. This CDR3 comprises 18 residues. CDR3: CASRLSGGSRDRGYEQYF. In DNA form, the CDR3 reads TGTGCAAGTCGCTTATCGGGGGGTTCCCGGGACAGGGGTTACGAGCAGTACTTC.

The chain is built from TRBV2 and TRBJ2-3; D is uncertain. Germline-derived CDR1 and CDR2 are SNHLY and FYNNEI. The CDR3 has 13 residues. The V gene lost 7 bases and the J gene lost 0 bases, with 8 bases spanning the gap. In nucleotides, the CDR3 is TGTGCCAGCAACAGTGCTAGCACAGATACGCAGTATTTT. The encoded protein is CASNSASTDTQYF.

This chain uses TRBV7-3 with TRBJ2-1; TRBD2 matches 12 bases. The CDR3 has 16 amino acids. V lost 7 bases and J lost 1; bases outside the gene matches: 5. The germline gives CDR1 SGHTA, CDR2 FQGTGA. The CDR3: CASTRTSGTSYNEQFF. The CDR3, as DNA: TGTGCCAGCACCCGGACTAGCGGGACATCCTACAATGAGCAGTTCTTC.

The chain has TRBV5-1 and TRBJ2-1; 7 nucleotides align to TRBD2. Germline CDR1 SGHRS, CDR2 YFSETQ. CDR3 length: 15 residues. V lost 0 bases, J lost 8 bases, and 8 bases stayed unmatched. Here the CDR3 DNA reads TGCGCCAGCAGCTTGGGATTAGCGGGTCTAGATGAGCAGTTCTTC. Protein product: CASSLGLAGLDEQFF.

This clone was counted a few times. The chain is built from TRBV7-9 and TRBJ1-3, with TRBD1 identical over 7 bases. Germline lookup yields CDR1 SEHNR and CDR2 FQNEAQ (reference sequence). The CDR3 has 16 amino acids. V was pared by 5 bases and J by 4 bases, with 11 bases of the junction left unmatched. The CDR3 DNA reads TGTGCCAGCAGCCCTTCCTCGACAGGGACAGGAAACACCATATATTTT. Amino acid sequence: CASSPSSTGTGNTIYF.

The CDR3 region is CASSGGTGDDSYEQYF. DNA for the CDR3: TGTGCCAGCAGCGGAGGGACAGGGGACGACTCCTACGAGCAGTACTTC. V usage is TRBV13 and J usage is TRBJ2-7; 10 nucleotides line up with TRBD1. The trim removed 5 bases at V and 0 bases at J, leaving 7 bases unmatched. In germline, CDR1 is PRHDT, CDR2 FYEKMQ (reference sequence). CDR3 length: 16 residues.

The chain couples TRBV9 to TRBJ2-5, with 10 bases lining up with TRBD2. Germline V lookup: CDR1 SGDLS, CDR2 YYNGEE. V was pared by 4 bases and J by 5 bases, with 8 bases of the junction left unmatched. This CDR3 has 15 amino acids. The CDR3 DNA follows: TGTGCCAGCAGCTCTATAGCGGGAGGCTGGGAGACCCAGTACTTC. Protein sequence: CASSSIAGGWETQYF. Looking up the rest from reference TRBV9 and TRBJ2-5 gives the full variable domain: DSGVTQTPKHLITATGQRVTLRCSPRSGDLSVYWYQQSLDQGLQFLIQYYNGEERAKGNILERFSAQQFPDLHSELNLSSLELGDSALYFCASSSIAGGWETQYFGPGTRLLVL.

In DNA, the CDR3 is TGTGCCAGCAGCGTAGAAGAACAGGGGATATACAATGAGCAGTTCTTC. Amino acids: CASSVEEQGIYNEQFF. The chain is built from TRBV9 and TRBJ2-1, with 7 bases that match TRBD1. Germline V gene sequence: CDR1 SGDLS, CDR2 YYNGEE. With V trimmed by 0 bases and J by 4 bases, 7 bases remained unmatched. The CDR3 spans 16 residues.

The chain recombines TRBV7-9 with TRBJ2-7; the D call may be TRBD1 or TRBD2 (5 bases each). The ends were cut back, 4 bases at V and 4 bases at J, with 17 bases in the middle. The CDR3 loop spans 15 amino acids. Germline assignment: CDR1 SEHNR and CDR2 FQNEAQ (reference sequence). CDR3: CASSSRSGRTYEQYF. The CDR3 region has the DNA TGTGCCAGCAGCTCCAGGTCGGGACGGACTTACGAGCAGTACTTC.

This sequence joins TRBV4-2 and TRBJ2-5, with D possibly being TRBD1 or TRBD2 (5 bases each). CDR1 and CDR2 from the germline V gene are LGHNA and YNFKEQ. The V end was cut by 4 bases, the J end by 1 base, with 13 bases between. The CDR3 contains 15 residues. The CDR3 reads CASSRPRGLQETQYF. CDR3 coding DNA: TGTGCCAGCAGCCGGCCGAGGGGCCTCCAAGAGACCCAGTACTTC.